One and the same sample provided the 18 T cell receptor beta chains below, sequenced in a study of blood T cell repertoires in COVID-19. Assay: immunoSEQ multiplex PCR; the TCRdb copy retains only in-frame clones and omits some. The sample contains roughly 110,000 clones, 89% of which appear only once. Input material: peripheral blood. The receptors here all came from a man aged 35-49 years with active or convalescent COVID-19.

This clone has a handful of counts. The rearrangement joins TRBV6-5 to TRBJ1-6; 7 bases fit TRBD1. Germline V gene data show CDR1 as MNHEY and CDR2 as SVGAGI. With 6 bases clipped from V and 10 bases from J, the junction kept 9 bases outside the gene matches. CDR3 size: 14 residues. This CDR3 reads CASRTETGSSPLHF. CDR3 nucleotide sequence: TGTGCCAGCAGAACCGAGACAGGGAGCTCACCCCTCCACTTT.

The V gene is TRBV5-5, the J gene TRBJ1-5, with D maybe TRBD1 (5 bases). CDR3 length: 14 amino acids. V was pared by 1 base and J by 5 bases, with 10 bases between. Per germline, CDR1 SGHKS and CDR2 YYEKEE (reference sequence). CDR3 nucleotides: TGTGCCAGCAGCTTGAGATGGGGGGATCAGCCCCAGCATTTT. Protein product: CASSLRWGDQPQHF.

The J gene is TRBJ1-1, the V gene TRBV5-8; D is undetermined. V dropped 1 base and J dropped 1 base, with 17 bases sitting between them. The CDR3 is made up of 17 amino acids. Germline CDR1 is SGHTS and CDR2 is YDEGEE. Here the CDR3 DNA reads TGTGCCAGCAGCTTGTTCGGAGTGCTTAAAGGGAACACTGAAGCTTTCTTT. The encoded protein is CASSLFGVLKGNTEAFF. Complete variable domain (other parts from reference TRBV5-8 and TRBJ1-1): EAGVTQSPTHLIKTRGQQATLRCSPISGHTSVYWYQQALGLGLQFLLWYDEGEERNRGNFPPRFSGRQFPNYSSELNVNALELEDSALYLCASSLFGVLKGNTEAFFGQGTRLTVV.

The sample holds one count of this clone. The chain carries TRBV19 and TRBJ1-5, with 7 bases fitting TRBD1. The length of the CDR3 is 16 residues. From germline, CDR1 is LNHDA and CDR2 SQIVND (reference sequence). The V segment lost 4 bases and the J segment 4 bases; nucleotides outside the gene matches: 10. The CDR3 region is CASSNSRQGGNQPQHF. The CDR3 nucleotides read TGTGCCAGTAGTAATTCCCGACAGGGTGGGAATCAGCCCCAGCATTTT.

This rearrangement joins TRBV28 to TRBJ1-2; 7 bases fit TRBD1. Germline assignment: CDR1 MDHEN and CDR2 SYDVKM. The CDR3 spans 14 residues. V dropped 5 bases and J dropped 4; count of bases not matched to a gene: 7. This chain's CDR3 is CASSGLDRAYGYTF. Here the CDR3 DNA reads TGTGCCAGCAGTGGCCTCGACAGGGCCTATGGCTACACCTTC.

The sample holds one count of this clone. The chain carries TRBV27 and TRBJ2-1, with D possibly being TRBD2 (5 bases). V was clipped by 5 bases and J by 2 bases, with 10 bases between them. The CDR3 is 14 residues long. Germline values: CDR1 MNHEY, CDR2 SMNVEV (reference sequence). CDR3 sequence (DNA): TGTGCCAGCAGTATCGGGCGGGCCTACAATGAGCAGTTCTTC. Translation: CASSIGRAYNEQFF.

The J gene is TRBJ1-2, the V gene TRBV9; D call uncertain. CDR1 SGDLS and CDR2 YYNGEE come from the germline V gene. V lost 0 bases, J lost 4 bases, and 4 bases lay in between. CDR3 size: 12 residues. The CDR3 sequence: CASSVDIYGYTF. CDR3 coding DNA: TGTGCCAGCAGCGTAGACATCTATGGCTACACCTTC.

This chain joins TRBV12-2 and TRBJ1-1; the table's D call TRBD1 went unverified against the DNA. TRBV12-2 is marked as a pseudogene. The CDR3 loop spans 13 amino acids. The CDR3 here is CASRLRDRPEAFF. The CDR3, as DNA: TGTGCAAGTCGCTTAAGGGACAGGCCCGAAGCTTTCTTT.

V usage is TRBV6-6 and J usage is TRBJ2-7; TRBD1 aligns across 8 bases. The CDR3 covers 16 residues. V lost 2 bases, J lost 3 bases, and 9 bases stayed unmatched. Germline CDR1 is MNHNY and CDR2 is SVGAGI (reference sequence). The CDR3 loop is CASSYPPTGANYEQYF. The CDR3 DNA is TGTGCCAGCAGTTACCCCCCGACAGGGGCCAACTACGAGCAGTACTTC.

The chain couples TRBV10-3 to TRBJ2-1; 7 nucleotides line up with TRBD2. The ends lost 6 bases at V and 5 bases at J; junction bases unmatched: 4. This CDR3 is 13 amino acids long. Germline V gene lookup returns CDR1 ENHRY and CDR2 SYGVKD. CDR3 DNA sequence: TGTGCCATCAGAGCGGGAAGGGACAATGAGCAGTTCTTC. It is translated as CAIRAGRDNEQFF.

The chain is built from TRBV7-9 and TRBJ1-1; D ambiguous. V dropped 5 bases and J dropped 1 base, with 8 bases sitting between them. CDR1 SEHNR and CDR2 FQNEAQ come from the germline V gene (reference sequence). This CDR3 is built from 13 residues. CDR3 sequence (DNA): TGTGCCAGCAGCCCTATATCGAACACTGAAGCTTTCTTT. Translation gives CASSPISNTEAFF.

This clone came up once. The V and J genes are TRBV5-1 and TRBJ2-3; no clear D gene. Germline-derived CDR1 and CDR2 are SGHRS and YFSETQ. CDR3 length: 13 amino acids. The ends were cut back, 2 bases at V and 0 bases at J, with 4 bases in the middle. The CDR3 region has the DNA TGCGCCAGCAGCTTCTTCAGCACAGATACGCAGTATTTT. As protein: CASSFFSTDTQYF.

This clone was observed a single time. The chain employs TRBV10-3 and TRBJ1-5; 8 nucleotides agree with TRBD1. The trim removed 10 bases at V and 0 bases at J, leaving 5 bases unmatched. Germline lookup yields CDR1 ENHRY and CDR2 SYGVKD. The CDR3 sequence is 14 residues long. In nucleotides, the CDR3 is TGTGCCACCTGGACAGGGAGTAGCAATCAGCCCCAGCATTTT. Translation gives CATWTGSSNQPQHF.

This chain joins TRBV28 and TRBJ2-2; 12 nucleotides match TRBD2. J lost 6 bases, V lost 3 bases, and 8 bases had no gene match. CDR1 is MDHEN and CDR2 is SYDVKM in the germline V gene. The CDR3 contains 17 residues. The CDR3 DNA is TGTGCCAGCAGTTTTGCTAGCGGGAGGGCCGGGTCCGGGGAGCTGTTTTTT. Amino acids: CASSFASGRAGSGELFF.

The V call is TRBV15, the J call TRBJ1-3; D is perhaps TRBD1 (6 bases). Germline V gives CDR1 LNHNV, CDR2 YYDKDF (reference sequence). This CDR3 comprises 15 residues. V shed 9 bases and J shed 4 bases, with 19 bases lying between them. CDR3 protein: CATTPPGTIGNTIYF. CDR3 nucleotide sequence: TGTGCCACAACCCCTCCTGGGACAATCGGAAACACCATATATTTT.

This sequence joins TRBV18 and TRBJ2-7; D is perhaps TRBD1 (5 bases). V lost 3 bases and J 2 bases, leaving 11 bases between the germline ends. CDR1 and CDR2 (germline): KGHSH, LQKENI. The CDR3 runs to 14 residues. The CDR3: CASSPQGWAYEQYF. CDR3 DNA sequence: TGTGCCAGCTCACCGCAGGGATGGGCCTACGAGCAGTACTTC.

J is TRBJ1-2 and V is TRBV5-4; D perhaps matches TRBD1 (6 bases). The CDR3 contains 14 residues. V was shortened by 2 bases and J by 3 bases, with 11 bases between the two germline ends. Germline V lookup: CDR1 SGHNT, CDR2 YYREEE (reference sequence). The chain's CDR3 is CASSLLTGYYGYTF. CDR3 sequence (DNA): TGTGCCAGCAGCTTACTTACAGGGTACTATGGCTACACCTTC.

The chain couples TRBV18 to TRBJ1-2, with 8 bases identical to TRBD1. Per germline, CDR1 KGHSH and CDR2 LQKENI. V gave up 2 bases and J gave up 5 bases; unmatched junction bases: 4. This CDR3 is built from 14 residues. The CDR3 region has the DNA TGTGCCAGCTCACCAGGACAGGGATTTTATGGCTACACCTTC. Translation: CASSPGQGFYGYTF.